This T cell receptor (beta chain) is drawn from a study of low-dose radiotherapy and immunotherapy resistance in tumors. As for the study in general: Members of Cohort 1 were treated with 0.5 Gy per fraction every 2 weeks. The prescribed total PTV dose was 6.5 Gy. Cohort 2's total reached 13 Gy over 26 weeks, at 1 Gy per fraction every two weeks.

CDR1 and CDR2 (germline): MDHEN, SYDVKM. The V and J ends lost 8 bases and 8 bases, in that order; junction bases with no gene match: 11. The CDR3 has 14 amino acids. The time point is: after trial treatment. The treatment here: LDRT plus nivolumab, ipilimumab, low-dose cyclophosphamide and aspirin (RACIN trial). cDNA synthesis used a TRAV/TRBV-specific primer set for both chains. Using a constant-region primer together with a V-primer adapter, TCRs were subjected to roughly 20 PCR cycles of amplification. TCRdb recomputed calls from the reads with MiXCR, one row per CDR3 protein. The table lists tens of thousands of distinct CDR3 sequences, 20% to 25% of them singletons. In this sample, this clonotype turned up many times.

The clonotype was recovered from a female donor with ovarian cancer. V and J are TRBV28 and TRBJ1-4; 7 bases are a match to TRBD1. The specimen was PBMCs, collected after low-dose radiotherapy plus immunotherapy. CDR3 bases: TGTGCCAGCGGCGGAGGGGGCGGTCGAGAAAAACTGTTTTTT. Its translation: CASGGGGGREKLFF.